This T cell receptor beta chain emerged from a study of beta chain features in type 1 diabetes (dated by TCRdb to 2016 to 2018). For the study in its entirety: No differences in mean age, gender distribution, total cell number or subset yield were found between patients and healthy donors. Regulatory and stem cell-like memory subsets were obtained from only 8 patients and about 8 healthy donors, while naive and central memory subsets were obtained from all 28 donors. The study compared the TCRB repertoires of sorted circulating CD4+ T cell subsets in recently diagnosed type 1 diabetes patients with those in matched healthy donors. A total of about 100,000,000 sorted cells were examined across all samples, and RNA yield correlated strongly with the number of cells per subset. What the work shows at the level of the full study, not this receptor alone: Type 1 diabetes patients showed a moderate but significant shortening of TCRB CDR3 length in all four CD4+ subsets. PCR may preferentially amplify shorter templates, but because patient and control samples were amplified and corrected together, any resulting skew would affect both groups equally. Naive, central memory and regulatory TCRB repertoires appeared to be more alike among patients than among healthy donors. HLA sub-analyses involved small numbers of individuals, so any influence of HLA type on TCRB rearrangement remained unresolved. At VDJ recombination sites, patients with type 1 diabetes made fewer insertions and deleted more nucleotides, a pattern implying thymic rearrangement abnormalities. Because cDNA rather than genomic DNA was sequenced, highly expressing activated cells could have been over-represented, although no difference in activation and CD3 levels was found between groups.

Remarks on this clone: Its binding antigen is unknown. The input lacks base qualities; no much larger clone sits a single base away.

Each donor gave one peripheral blood draw, averaging approximately 120 mL, which was collected into heparinised tubes. Using a panel that included CD45RO, CCR7, CD25, CD127, CD95 and CD27, naive, central memory, regulatory and stem cell-like memory CD4+ T cells were sorted on a BD FACSAria II. All sorted populations exceeded 95% purity. PBMCs were separated immediately by Lymphoprep density gradient centrifugation and were stained directly, without being cultured. To minimize batch effects, samples were stained and sorted in pairs, one healthy donor with one patient per experiment. The CDR3 runs 14 residues from the cysteine to the phenylalanine. The CDR3 DNA has 42 bases and is translated from base 1. V and J are trimmed by 3 bases and 4 bases, and the gene matches miss 2 bases of the junction. The CDR1 and CDR2 encoded by the germline V gene are MGHRA and YSYEKL. The entire isolated RNA was reverse transcribed using the High Capacity cDNA Reverse Transcription Kit, and thus expressed TCRB transcripts were sequenced. Deep immunoSEQ sequencing was performed on naive, central memory and regulatory T cell samples, with an average of roughly 3.5 million total reads per sample. Sorted cells were lysed in RLT buffer, and RNA was extracted using DNase-treated RNeasy Micro or Mini kits according to cell number. Each cell subset was processed on its own to prevent cross-contamination, while patient and healthy donor samples were processed together. The immunoSEQ multiplex PCR was used to amplify TCRB sequences from cDNA, generating 87-bp fragments that spanned the CDR3 region. Sequencing of the amplicons was performed on the Illumina HiSeq platform. The source study handled its data this way. Synthetic template baselines were used to correct PCR bias computationally, reads within Hamming distance 2 were collapsed together, and singletons that could not be merged were discarded. Reads were aligned against IMGT so that V, D and J genes, CDR3 length and insertions or deletions at six rearrangement sites could be assigned. Within each subset, clonotype counts were normalized to the number of sorted cells before true diversity and Gini coefficients were calculated with the tcR R package. The overlap coefficient, calculated on TCRB nucleotide sequences, was used to quantify repertoire sharing. Out-of-frame TCRB sequences from naive cells were analyzed as a proxy for the pre-selection repertoire. As stored in TCRdb, this immuneACCESS dataset retains in-frame rearrangements with V and J assigned. A fraction of the clones does not appear; measured against another copy, unresolved V genes explain less than half of the discrepancy, and the remainder lacks a known reason. V, J and clone size reflect that table, while D and trimming were determined from the DNA. A total of 240,000 or so clones appear in this sample, approximately 14% of them only once. 0.015% to 0.02% of the sample is taken by the ten largest.

The chain links TRBV4-1 with TRBJ2-2; 7 nucleotides in the junction match TRBD2. The receptor's source is a man aged 30-40 years with type 1 diabetes. The specimen sequenced was naive CD4+ T cells from blood. The label giving this sample's cell subset or site can be read as: true naive CD4+ T cells. The CDR3 protein: CASSHPGGTGELFF. In nucleotides, the sequence is TGCGCCAGCAGCCATCCGGGAGGCACCGGGGAGCTGTTTTTT.